The T cell receptor beta chain under discussion was sequenced for a study of shared clonotypes between healthy human individuals. When replicate PCRs were run on unsorted PBMC, they used about 300 ng DNA, tens of thousands of T cell genomes. The unsorted PBMC sample used ten immunoSEQ deep assay plates. Authors' processing steps: ImmunoSEQ sequences covered only the junction and lacked quality scores; filtering therefore differed. Using immunoSEQ multiplex PCR, the repertoire was profiled, and TCRdb retains in-frame clones only, with some absent. Clonal size and the V and J genes are those of that table, whereas D and trimming came from the DNA. The sample carries some 490,000 clones, approximately 78% recorded once. The TCR originated in a middle-aged woman in good health. Some clones in this sample may be carry-over from other donors' samples. The source material was PBMCs.

The CDR3 reads CASSDGTENQPQHF. The DNA for the CDR3 is TGTGCCAGCAGTGATGGGACAGAAAATCAGCCCCAGCATTTT. The chain links TRBV6-1 to TRBJ1-5; TRBD1 aligns across 7 bases. Germline-derived CDR1 and CDR2 are MNHNS and SASEGT. After removal of 3 bases from V and 4 bases from J, the junction contained 3 bases not matched to a gene. The CDR3 loop spans 14 amino acids.